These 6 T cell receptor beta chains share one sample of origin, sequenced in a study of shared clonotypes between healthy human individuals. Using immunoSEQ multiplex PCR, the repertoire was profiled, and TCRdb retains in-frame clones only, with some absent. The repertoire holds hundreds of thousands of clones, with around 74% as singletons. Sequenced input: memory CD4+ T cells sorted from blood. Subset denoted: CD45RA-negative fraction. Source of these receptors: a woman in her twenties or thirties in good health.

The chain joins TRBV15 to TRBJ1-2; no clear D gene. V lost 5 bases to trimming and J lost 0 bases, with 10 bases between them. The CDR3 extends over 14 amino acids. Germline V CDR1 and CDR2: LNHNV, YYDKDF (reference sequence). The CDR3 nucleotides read TGTGCCACCAGCGTCGACACAGCTAACTATGGCTACACCTTC. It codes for CATSVDTANYGYTF.

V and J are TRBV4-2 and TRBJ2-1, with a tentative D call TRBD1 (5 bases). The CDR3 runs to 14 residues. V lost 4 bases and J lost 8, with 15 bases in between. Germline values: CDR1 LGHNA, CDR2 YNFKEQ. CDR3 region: CASSPGQRGDEQFF. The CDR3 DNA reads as TGTGCCAGCAGCCCCGGACAAAGGGGCGATGAGCAGTTCTTC.

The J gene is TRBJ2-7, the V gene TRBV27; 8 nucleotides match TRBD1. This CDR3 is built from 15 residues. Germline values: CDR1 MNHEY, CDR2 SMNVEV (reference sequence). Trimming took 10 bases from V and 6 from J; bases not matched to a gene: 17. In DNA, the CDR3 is TGTGCCACCCGAGGTGGTGGGGGAACAGGGGGCGAGCAGTACTTC. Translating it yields CATRGGGGTGGEQYF.

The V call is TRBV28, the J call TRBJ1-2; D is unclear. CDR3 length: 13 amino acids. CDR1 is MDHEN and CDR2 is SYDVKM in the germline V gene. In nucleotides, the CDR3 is TGTGTCGTGGCGGGTGGTTCTGACTATGGCTACACCTTC. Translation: CVVAGGSDYGYTF.

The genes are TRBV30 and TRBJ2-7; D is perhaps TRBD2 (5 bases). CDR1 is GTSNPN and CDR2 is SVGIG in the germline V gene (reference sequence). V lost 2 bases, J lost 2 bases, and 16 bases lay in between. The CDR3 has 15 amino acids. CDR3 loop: CAWSRGGGQTYEQYF. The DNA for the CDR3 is TGTGCCTGGAGTCGGGGTGGTGGGCAGACCTACGAGCAGTACTTC.

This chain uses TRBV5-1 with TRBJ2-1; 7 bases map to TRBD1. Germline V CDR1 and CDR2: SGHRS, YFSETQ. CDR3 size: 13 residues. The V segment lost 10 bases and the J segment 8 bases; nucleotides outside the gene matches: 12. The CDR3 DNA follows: TGCGCCGGTAGGGACAGCCCCCAGCATGAGCAGTTCTTC. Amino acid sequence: CAGRDSPQHEQFF.